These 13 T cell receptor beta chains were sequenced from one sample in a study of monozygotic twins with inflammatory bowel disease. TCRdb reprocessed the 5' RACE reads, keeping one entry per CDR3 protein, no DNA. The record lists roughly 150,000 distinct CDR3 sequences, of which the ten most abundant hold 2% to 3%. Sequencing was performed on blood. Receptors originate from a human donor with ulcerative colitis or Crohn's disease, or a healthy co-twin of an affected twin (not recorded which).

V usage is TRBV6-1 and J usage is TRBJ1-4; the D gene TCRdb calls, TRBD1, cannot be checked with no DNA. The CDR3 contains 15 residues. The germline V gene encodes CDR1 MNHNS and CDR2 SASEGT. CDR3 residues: CASSEEGVTNEKLFF.

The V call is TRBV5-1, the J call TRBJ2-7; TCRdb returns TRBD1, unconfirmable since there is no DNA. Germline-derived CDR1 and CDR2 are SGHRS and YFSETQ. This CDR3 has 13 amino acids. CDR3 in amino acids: CASSLGQGGEQYF.

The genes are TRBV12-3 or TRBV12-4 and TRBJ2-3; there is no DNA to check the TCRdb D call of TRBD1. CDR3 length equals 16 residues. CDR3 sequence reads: CASSTRTGIVTDTQYF.

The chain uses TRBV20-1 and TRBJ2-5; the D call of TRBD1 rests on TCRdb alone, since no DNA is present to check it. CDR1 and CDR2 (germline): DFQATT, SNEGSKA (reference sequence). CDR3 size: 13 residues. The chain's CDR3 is CSAIAGGYETQYF.

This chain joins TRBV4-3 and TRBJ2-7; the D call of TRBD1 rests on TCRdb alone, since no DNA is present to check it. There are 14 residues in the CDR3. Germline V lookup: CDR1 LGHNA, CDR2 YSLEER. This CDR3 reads CASSPTGLRYEQYF.

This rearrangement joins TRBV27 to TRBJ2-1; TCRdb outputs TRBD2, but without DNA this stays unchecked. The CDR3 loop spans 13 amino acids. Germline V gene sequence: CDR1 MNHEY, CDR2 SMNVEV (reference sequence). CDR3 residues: CASSFSGASEQFF.

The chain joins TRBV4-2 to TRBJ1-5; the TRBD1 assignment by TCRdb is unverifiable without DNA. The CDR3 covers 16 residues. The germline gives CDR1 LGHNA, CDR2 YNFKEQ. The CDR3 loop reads CASSQTGGGGNQPQHF.

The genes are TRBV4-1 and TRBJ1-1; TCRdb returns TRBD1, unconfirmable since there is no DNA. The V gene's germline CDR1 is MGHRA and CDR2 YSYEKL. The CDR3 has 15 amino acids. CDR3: CASSPFGQGGTEAFF.

The CDR3 region is CSASALGRGGFTDTQYF. The chain has TRBV20-1 and TRBJ2-3; TCRdb returns TRBD2, unconfirmable since there is no DNA. This CDR3 contains 17 residues. Per the germline V gene, CDR1 is DFQATT and CDR2 is SNEGSKA (reference sequence).

CDR3 in amino acids: CASSLVGVDSVGGNEQFF. The V call is TRBV5-5, the J call TRBJ2-1; the TCRdb call, TRBD1, lacks DNA for checking. The CDR3 consists of 18 residues. Germline V gives CDR1 SGHKS, CDR2 YYEKEE (reference sequence).

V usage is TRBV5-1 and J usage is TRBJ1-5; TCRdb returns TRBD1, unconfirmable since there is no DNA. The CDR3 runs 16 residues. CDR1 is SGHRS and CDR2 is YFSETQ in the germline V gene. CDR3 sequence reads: CASSLGPGQGNQPQHF. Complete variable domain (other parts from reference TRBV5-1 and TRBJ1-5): KAGVTQTPRYLIKTRGQQVTLSCSPISGHRSVSWYQQTPGQGLQFLFEYFSETQRNKGNFPGRFSGRQFSNSRSEMNVSTLELGDSALYLCASSLGPGQGNQPQHFGDGTRLSIL.

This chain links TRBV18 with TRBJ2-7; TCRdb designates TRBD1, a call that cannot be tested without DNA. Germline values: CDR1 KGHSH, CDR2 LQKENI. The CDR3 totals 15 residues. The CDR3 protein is CASSPGPGQGIKQYF.

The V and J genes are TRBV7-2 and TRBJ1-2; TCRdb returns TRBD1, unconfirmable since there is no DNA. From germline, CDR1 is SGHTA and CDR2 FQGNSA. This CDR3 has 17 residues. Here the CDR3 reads CASSYPGQGSSNYGYTF.